This T cell receptor beta chain is from a study of blood T cell repertoires in COVID-19 (dated by TCRdb to 2018 to 2021). With respect to the entire study: Samples covering the acute and convalescent phases of COVID-19 were provided by collaborators in the United States, Italy and Spain. The material from the prospective study consisted of cDNA or gDNA derived from T cells, B-cell-depleted T cells, or PBMCs. Subjects who had been exposed to COVID-19, were actively infected with it, or had recovered from it provided the deeply sampled blood TCRbeta repertoires that made up the dataset. A freely available public database, intended as a resource for researchers studying the immune response to SARS-CoV-2, is where the repertoires were released. The samples were drawn from the first 160 participants of the ongoing ImmuneRACE study and from some 1,300 subjects provided by 6 global collaborators. The sample metadata nearly always contained a de-identified subject ID, COVID-19 status, age in years and sex. Where HLA class I and class II types were available, the types were taken from metadata supplied by the sample provider, not from assay-based typing. The investigation overall reported the following: The amount of clinical and demographic metadata varied by source and participant and was provided uncurated.

Note on this clone: Its antigen specificity is not known. No much larger clone exists at a distance of one base, and base qualities are not known.

Collaborating institutions collected whole blood in K2EDTA tubes following their own protocols. For TCRbeta analysis, collaborator samples were shipped as frozen whole blood, as isolated PBMCs, or as DNA extracted from either sample type. TCRbeta CDR3 regions were amplified from genomic DNA using the immunoSEQ Assay, a bias-controlled multiplex PCR. The authors' pipeline ran thus. The number of nucleated cells in each sample was estimated by amplification of reference gene primers within the assay. To quantify the absolute abundance of each unique TCRbeta CDR3 rearrangement, sequence reads were collapsed and filtered. For each sample, productive Simpson clonality was calculated by taking the square root of Simpson's diversity index across productive rearrangements. TCRdb took this table from immuneACCESS and kept in-frame rearrangements with V and J called. Such tables lack part of the clones; where checked against another copy, unresolved V genes explain under half of the gap, and the rest is unexplained. V, J and clone size are taken as reported in that table, and D and trimming were inferred from the DNA itself. The sample profile shows about 200,000 clones; 80% to 90% of them were found once. Clones ranked in the top ten supply over 10% of the sample.

The CDR3 covers 14 residues, taking in both the cysteine and the phenylalanine. The sequence is cut down to CDR3 DNA, 42 bases in frame from base 1. Looking up the germline V gene yields CDR1 LGHNA and CDR2 YNFKEQ. Relative to germline, V is missing 4 bases and J is missing 5 bases, with 6 bases of the junction outside any gene match. The sample consisted of peripheral blood. Recombination linked TRBV4-2 to TRBJ2-5; 8 nucleotides in the junction match TRBD1. The sequence was collected from a human donor in a cohort sampled during active COVID-19. CDR3 region: CASSPGQGVETQYF. The nucleotide sequence is given as TGTGCCAGCAGCCCCGGACAGGGAGTGGAGACCCAGTACTTC.